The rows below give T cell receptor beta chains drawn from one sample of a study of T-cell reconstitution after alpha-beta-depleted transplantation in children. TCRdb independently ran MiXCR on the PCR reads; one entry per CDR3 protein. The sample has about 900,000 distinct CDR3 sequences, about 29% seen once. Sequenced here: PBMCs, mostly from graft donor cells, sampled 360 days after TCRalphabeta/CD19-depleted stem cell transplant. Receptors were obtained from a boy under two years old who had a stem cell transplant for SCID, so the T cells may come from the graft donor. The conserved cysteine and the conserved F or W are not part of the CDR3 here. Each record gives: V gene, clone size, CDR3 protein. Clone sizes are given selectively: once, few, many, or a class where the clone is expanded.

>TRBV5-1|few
ASALRDGLNEKLF
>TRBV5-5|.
ASSLWDKPQETQY
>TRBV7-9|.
ASSLLGAGNYNEQF
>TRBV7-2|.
ASSLRAGSGEQY
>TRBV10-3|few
AIRQDRGPAPFNEQF
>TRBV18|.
ASSPRDKGGEQF
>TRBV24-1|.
ATSARERETQY
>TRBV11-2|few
ASSRSGGASYNEQF
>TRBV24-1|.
ATSDFNQETQY
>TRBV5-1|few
ASSLAITTNTGELF
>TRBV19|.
ASSMSGSSSYEQY
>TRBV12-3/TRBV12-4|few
ASRGARRTEAF
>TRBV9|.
ASSTSGVLGTTDTQY
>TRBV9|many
ASSVGRDRANTGELF
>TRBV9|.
ASSVAGGAGELF
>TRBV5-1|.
ASSFPTNSQY
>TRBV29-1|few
SVDKEETQY
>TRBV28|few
ASSTGTADEGETQY
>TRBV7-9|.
ASSLGELPPGDEQY
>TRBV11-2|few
ASSFVTGGQY
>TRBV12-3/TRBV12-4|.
ASSWTGLYGYT
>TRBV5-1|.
ASSLFQVMGANVLT
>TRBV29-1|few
SVVGGRVDTEAF
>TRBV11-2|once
ASSLGASGGALSTDTQY
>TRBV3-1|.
ASSQGGPGRTGELF
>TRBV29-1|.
SVEVVGDSSAYEQY